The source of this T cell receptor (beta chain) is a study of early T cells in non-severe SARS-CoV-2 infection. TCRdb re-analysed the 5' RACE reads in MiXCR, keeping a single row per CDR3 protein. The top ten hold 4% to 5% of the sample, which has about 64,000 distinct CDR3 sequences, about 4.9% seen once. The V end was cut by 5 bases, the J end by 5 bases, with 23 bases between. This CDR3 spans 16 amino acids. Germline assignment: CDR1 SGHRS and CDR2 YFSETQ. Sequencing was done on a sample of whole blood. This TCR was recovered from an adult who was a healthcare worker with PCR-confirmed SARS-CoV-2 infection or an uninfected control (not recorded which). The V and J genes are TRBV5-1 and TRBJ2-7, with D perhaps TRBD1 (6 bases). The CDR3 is CASSRSSGHLPNEQYF. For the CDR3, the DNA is TGCGCCAGCAGTCGTAGTTCGGGACACTTACCCAACGAGCAGTACTTC.